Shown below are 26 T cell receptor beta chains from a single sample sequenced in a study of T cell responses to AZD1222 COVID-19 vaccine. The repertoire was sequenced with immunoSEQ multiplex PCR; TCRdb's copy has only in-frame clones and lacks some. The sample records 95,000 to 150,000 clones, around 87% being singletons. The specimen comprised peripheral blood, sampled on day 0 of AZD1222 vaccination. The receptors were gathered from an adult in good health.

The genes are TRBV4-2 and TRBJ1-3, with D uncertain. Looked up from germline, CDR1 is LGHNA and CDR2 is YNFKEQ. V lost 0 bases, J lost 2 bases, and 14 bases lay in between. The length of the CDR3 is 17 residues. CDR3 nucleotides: TGTGCCAGCAGCCAAGATCTAACTCGGACGGCTGGAAACACCATATATTTT. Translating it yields CASSQDLTRTAGNTIYF.

For the CDR3, the DNA is TGTGCCAGCAGCACAACAGGGGTCTATGGCTACACCTTC. This encodes CASSTTGVYGYTF. The rearrangement uses TRBV21-1 and TRBJ1-2; TRBD1, as called in the table, went unchecked against the DNA. TRBV21-1 is termed a pseudogene. The CDR3 has 13 amino acids.

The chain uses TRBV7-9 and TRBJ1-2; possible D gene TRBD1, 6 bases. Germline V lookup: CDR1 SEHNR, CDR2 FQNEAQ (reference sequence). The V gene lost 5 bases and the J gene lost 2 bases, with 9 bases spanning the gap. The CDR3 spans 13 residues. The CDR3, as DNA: TGTGCCAGCAGCGAAGACAGGAACTATGGCTACACCTTC. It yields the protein CASSEDRNYGYTF.

CDR3 residues: CASSSSGSWAETQYF. The CDR3 DNA follows: TGTGCCAGCAGCTCTAGCGGGAGTTGGGCAGAGACCCAGTACTTC. The chain employs TRBV7-3 and TRBJ2-5, with TRBD2 identical over 10 bases. Looked up from germline, CDR1 is SGHTA and CDR2 is FQGTGA. V shed 4 bases and J 4 bases; nucleotides not matched to a gene: 6. This CDR3 has 15 residues.

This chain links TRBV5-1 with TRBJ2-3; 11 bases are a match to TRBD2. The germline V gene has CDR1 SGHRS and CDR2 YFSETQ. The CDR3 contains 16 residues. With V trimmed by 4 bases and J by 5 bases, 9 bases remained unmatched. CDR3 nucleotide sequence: TGCGCCAGCAGCCCGGGGACTAGCGGACCGGGAGATACGCAGTATTTT. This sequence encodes CASSPGTSGPGDTQYF.

CDR3 coding DNA: TGTGCCACCCGGGACAGGGGGCGCGGCAATGAGCAGTTCTTC. Residues: CATRDRGRGNEQFF. The chain combines TRBV19 with TRBJ2-1, with TRBD1 matching over 12 bases. Trimming at V came to 10 bases and at J to 6 bases, leaving 7 bases not matched to a gene. The germline V gene encodes CDR1 LNHDA and CDR2 SQIVND (reference sequence). CDR3 length: 14 residues.

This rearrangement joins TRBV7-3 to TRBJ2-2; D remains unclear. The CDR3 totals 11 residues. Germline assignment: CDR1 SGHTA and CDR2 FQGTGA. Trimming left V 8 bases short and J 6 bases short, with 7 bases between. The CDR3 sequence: CASGVAGELFF. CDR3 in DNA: TGTGCCAGCGGAGTGGCCGGGGAGCTGTTTTTT. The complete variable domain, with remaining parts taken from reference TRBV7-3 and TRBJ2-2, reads GAGVSQTPSNKVTEKGKYVELRCDPISGHTALYWYRQSLGQGPEFLIYFQGTGAADDSGLPNDRFFAVRPEGSVSTLKIQRTERGDSAVYLCASGVAGELFFGEGSRLTVL.

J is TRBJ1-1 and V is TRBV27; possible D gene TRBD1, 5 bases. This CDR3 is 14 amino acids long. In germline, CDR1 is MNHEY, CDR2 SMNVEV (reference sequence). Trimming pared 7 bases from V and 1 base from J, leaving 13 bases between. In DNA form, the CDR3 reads TGTGCCAGCACGACCGGGACGGCGAACACTGAAGCTTTCTTT. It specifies CASTTGTANTEAFF.

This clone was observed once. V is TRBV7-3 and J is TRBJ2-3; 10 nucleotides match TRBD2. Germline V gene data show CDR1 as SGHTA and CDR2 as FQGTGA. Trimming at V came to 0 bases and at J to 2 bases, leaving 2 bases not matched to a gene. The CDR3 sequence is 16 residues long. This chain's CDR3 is CASSLTSGGYTDTQYF. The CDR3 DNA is TGTGCCAGCAGCTTAACTAGCGGGGGGTACACAGATACGCAGTATTTT.

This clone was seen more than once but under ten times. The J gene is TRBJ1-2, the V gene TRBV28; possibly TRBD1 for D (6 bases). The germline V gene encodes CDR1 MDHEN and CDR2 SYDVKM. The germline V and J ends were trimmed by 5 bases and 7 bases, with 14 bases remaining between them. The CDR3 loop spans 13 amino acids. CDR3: CASSPSQGGGYTF. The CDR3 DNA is TGTGCCAGCAGTCCATCCCAAGGGGGTGGCTACACCTTC.

The CDR3 DNA reads TGCAGCGGGCTCTTGGGCTACGAGCAGTACTTC. It encodes CSGLLGYEQYF. The rearrangement uses TRBV29-1 and TRBJ2-7, with D unclear. Trimming stripped 7 bases from V and 3 bases from J, with 10 bases between. Looked up from germline, CDR1 is SQVTM and CDR2 is ANQGSEA. The CDR3 is 11 amino acids.

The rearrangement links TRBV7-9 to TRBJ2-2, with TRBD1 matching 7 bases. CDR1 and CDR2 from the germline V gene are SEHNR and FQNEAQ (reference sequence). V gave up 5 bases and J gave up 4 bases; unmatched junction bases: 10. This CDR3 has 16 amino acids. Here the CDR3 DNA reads TGTGCCAGCAGCCAGTACAGGGGCTGGCCCACCGGGGAGCTGTTTTTT. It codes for CASSQYRGWPTGELFF.

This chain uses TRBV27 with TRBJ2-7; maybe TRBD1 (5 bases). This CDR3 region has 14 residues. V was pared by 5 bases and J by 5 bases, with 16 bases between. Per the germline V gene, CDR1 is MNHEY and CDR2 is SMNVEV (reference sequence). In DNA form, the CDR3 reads TGTGCCAGCAGTCCCCAGGGCCCTAACCACGAGCAGTACTTC. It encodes CASSPQGPNHEQYF.

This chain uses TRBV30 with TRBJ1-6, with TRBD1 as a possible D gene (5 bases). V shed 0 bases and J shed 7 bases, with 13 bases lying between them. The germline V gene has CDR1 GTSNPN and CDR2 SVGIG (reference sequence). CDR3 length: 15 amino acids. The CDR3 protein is CAWSVTGLSNSPLHF. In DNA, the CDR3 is TGTGCCTGGAGTGTCACGGGACTTTCCAATTCACCCCTCCACTTT.

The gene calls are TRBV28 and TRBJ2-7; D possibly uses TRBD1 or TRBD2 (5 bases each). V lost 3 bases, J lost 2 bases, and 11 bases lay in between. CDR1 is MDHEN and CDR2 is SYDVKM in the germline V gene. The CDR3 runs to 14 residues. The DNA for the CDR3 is TGTGCCAGCAGTTTCCGAGGGGAAACCTACGAGCAGTACTTC. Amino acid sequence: CASSFRGETYEQYF.

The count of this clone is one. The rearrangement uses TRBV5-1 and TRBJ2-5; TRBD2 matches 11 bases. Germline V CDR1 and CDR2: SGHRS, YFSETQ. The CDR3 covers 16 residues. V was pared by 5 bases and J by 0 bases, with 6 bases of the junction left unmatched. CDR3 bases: TGCGCCAGCAGGGCTAGCGGGGGGCCGTACCAAGAGACCCAGTACTTC. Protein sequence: CASRASGGPYQETQYF.

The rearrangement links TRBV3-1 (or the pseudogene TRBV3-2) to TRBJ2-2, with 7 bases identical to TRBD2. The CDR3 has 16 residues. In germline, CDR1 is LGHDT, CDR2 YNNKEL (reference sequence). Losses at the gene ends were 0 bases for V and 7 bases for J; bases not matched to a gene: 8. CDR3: CASSQDLAVPNGELFF. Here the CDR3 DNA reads TGTGCCAGCAGCCAAGATCTAGCGGTACCAAACGGGGAGCTGTTTTTT.

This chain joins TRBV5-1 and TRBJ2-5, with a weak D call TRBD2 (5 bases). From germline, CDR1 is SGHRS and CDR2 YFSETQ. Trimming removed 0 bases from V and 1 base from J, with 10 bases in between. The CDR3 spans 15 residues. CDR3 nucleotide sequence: TGCGCCAGCAGCTTGGGCGGTAGCGCCCAAGAGACCCAGTACTTC. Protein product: CASSLGGSAQETQYF. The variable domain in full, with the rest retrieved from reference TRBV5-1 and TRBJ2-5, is KAGVTQTPRYLIKTRGQQVTLSCSPISGHRSVSWYQQTPGQGLQFLFEYFSETQRNKGNFPGRFSGRQFSNSRSEMNVSTLELGDSALYLCASSLGGSAQETQYFGPGTRLLVL.

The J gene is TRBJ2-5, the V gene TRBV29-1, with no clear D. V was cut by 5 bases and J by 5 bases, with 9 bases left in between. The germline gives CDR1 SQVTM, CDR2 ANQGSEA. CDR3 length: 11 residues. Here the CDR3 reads CSVPAWETQYF. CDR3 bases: TGCAGCGTTCCAGCTTGGGAGACCCAGTACTTC.

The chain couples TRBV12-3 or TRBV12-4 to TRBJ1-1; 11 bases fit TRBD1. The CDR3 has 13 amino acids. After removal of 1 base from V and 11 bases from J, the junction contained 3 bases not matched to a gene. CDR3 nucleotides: TGTGCCAGCAGTTTAGGGACAGGGGGCCGGGCTTTCTTT. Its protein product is CASSLGTGGRAFF.

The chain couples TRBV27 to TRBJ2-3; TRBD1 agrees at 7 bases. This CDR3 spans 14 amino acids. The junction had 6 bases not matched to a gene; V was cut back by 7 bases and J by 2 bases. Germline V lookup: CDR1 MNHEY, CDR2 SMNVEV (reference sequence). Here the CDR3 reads CASTRQGDTDTQYF. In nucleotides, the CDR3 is TGTGCCAGCACCCGACAGGGAGACACAGATACGCAGTATTTT.

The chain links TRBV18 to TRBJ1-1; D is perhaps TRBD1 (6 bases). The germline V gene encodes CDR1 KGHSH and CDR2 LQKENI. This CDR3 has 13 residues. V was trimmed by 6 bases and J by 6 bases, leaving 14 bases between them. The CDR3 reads CASSAAGGSEAFF. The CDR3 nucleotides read TGTGCCAGCTCCGCAGCGGGGGGCTCTGAAGCTTTCTTT.

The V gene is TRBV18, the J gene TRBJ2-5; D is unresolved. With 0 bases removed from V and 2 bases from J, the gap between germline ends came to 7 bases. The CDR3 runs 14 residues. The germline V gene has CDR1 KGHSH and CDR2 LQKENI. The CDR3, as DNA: TGTGCCAGCTCACCACCGCAAGGGCAAGAGACCCAGTACTTC. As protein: CASSPPQGQETQYF.

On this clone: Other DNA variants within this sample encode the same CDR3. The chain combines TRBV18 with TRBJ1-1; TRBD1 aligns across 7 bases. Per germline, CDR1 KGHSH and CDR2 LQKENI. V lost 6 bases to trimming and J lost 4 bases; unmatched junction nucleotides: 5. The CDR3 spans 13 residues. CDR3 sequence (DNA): TGTGCCAGCTCGCCGGGACAGACCACTGAAGCTTTCTTT. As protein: CASSPGQTTEAFF.

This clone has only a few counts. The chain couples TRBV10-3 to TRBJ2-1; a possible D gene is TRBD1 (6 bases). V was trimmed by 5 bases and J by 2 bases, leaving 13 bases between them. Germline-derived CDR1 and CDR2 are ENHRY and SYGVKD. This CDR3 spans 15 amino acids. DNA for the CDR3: TGTGCCATCAGTCAACAGGGTCCCACCTACAATGAGCAGTTCTTC. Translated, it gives CAISQQGPTYNEQFF.

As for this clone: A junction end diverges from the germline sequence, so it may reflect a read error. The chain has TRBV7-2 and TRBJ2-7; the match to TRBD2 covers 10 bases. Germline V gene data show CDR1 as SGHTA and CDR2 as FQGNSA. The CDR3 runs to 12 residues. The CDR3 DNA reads TGTGCCAGCAGCTCTCAAGCGGGAGGGCCTTTGTTC. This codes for CASSSQAGGPLF.